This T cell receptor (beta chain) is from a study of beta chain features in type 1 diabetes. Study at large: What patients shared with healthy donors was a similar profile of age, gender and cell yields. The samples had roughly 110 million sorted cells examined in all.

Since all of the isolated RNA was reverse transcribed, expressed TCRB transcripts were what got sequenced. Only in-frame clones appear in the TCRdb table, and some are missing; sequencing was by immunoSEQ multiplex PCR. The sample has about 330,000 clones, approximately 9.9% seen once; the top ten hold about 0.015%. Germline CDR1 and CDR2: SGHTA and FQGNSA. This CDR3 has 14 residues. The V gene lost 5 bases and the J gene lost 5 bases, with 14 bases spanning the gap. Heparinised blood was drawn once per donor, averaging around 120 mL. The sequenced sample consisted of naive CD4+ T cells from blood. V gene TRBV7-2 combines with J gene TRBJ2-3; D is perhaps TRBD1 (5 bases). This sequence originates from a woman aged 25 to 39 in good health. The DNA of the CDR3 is TGTGCCAGCAGCCGTCCAGGGCTCAAAGATACGCAGTATTTT. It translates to CASSRPGLKDTQYF.